The 6 T cell receptor beta chains in this list originate from one sample, sequenced in a study of CD8 T cells in ankylosing spondylitis (dated by TCRdb to 2015 to 2018). Library preparation employed 5' RACE. TCRdb records Illumina HiSeq 2500 as the sequencer. TCRdb reanalyzed the raw reads on its own, using fastp at Q25 for trimming and MiXCR for clone calling, and kept in-frame beta chains. Each entry is one CDR3 protein sequence, shown with its most common DNA and genes. For this sample there are over 600,000 distinct CDR3 sequences; around 19% appear just once. The ten largest clones capture about a fifth of the sample. What the research found in general, with its limitations: A TCR beta motif made up of seven or eight highly homologous amino acid variants appeared to be characteristic of blood from ankylosing spondylitis patients.

Their specific antigens are unknown. Sample: blood, either unsorted or a sorted T cell fraction (not recorded which). These receptors all come from a male donor with ankylosing spondylitis.

The chain joins TRBV9 to TRBJ2-7; D not resolved. CDR1 and CDR2 from the germline V gene are SGDLS and YYNGEE. CDR3 length equals 12 residues. Trimming removed 3 bases from V and 6 bases from J, with 10 bases in between. CDR3 residues: CASSATPGEQYF. The CDR3 DNA sequence: TGTGCCAGCAGCGCCACACCGGGCGAGCAGTACTTC.

A few counts support this clonotype. This rearrangement joins TRBV13 to TRBJ2-5, with 7 bases identical to TRBD2. CDR3 length equals 15 residues. The germline gives CDR1 PRHDT, CDR2 FYEKMQ (reference sequence). Losses at the gene ends were 2 bases for V and 5 bases for J; bases not matched to a gene: 8. CDR3 protein: CASSLWGGIPETQYF. CDR3 DNA: TGTGCCAGCAGCTTATGGGGGGGAATACCGGAGACCCAGTACTTC.

The CDR3 nucleotides are TGTGCCAGCAGCCCCCCAATGGGCATAAACGAGCAGTACTTC. Translation gives CASSPPMGINEQYF. V gene TRBV5-5 combines with J gene TRBJ2-7; D remains ambiguous. V was clipped by 4 bases and J by 5 bases, with 16 bases between them. Germline loops: CDR1 SGHKS, CDR2 YYEKEE (reference sequence). CDR3 length: 14 residues.

The chain is built from TRBV20-1 and TRBJ2-3; 11 bases align to TRBD2. This CDR3 spans 15 amino acids. J gave up 4 bases and V 2 bases, and 5 bases lay outside the gene matches. Germline V lookup: CDR1 DFQATT, CDR2 SNEGSKA (reference sequence). The DNA of the CDR3 is TGCAGTGCTAGACTAGCGGGGGGAGGAGCAGATACGCAGTATTTT. This gives the protein CSARLAGGGADTQYF.

This chain connects TRBV2 to TRBJ2-2; perhaps TRBD2 as D (6 bases). The CDR3 has 15 amino acids. Trimming pared 5 bases from V and 5 bases from J, leaving 15 bases between. Germline V CDR1 and CDR2: SNHLY, FYNNEI. For the CDR3, the DNA is TGTGCCAGCAGTCGAGAGGCAGGGACTACCGGGGAGCTGTTTTTT. Encoded protein: CASSREAGTTGELFF.

In this sample, this clonotype turned up a few times. The genes are TRBV6-1 and TRBJ1-2; D gene unclear. V lost 1 base and J lost 7, with 10 bases in between. This CDR3 region has 13 residues. CDR1 and CDR2 (germline): MNHNS, SASEGT. The CDR3 is CASSEVVPSGYTF. In DNA, the CDR3 is TGTGCCAGCAGTGAAGTAGTGCCCAGTGGCTACACCTTC.